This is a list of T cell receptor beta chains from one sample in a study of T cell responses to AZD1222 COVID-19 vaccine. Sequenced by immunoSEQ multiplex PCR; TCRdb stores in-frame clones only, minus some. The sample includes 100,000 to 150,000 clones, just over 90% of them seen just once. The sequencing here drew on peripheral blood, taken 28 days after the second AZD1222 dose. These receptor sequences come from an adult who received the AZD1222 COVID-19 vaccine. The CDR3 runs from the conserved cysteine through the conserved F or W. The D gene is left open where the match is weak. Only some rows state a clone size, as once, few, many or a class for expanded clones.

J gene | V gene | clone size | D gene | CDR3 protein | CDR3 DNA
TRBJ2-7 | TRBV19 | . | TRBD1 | CASSITGRGTGEQYF | TGTGCCAGTAGTATAACGGGCAGGGGGACGGGCGAGCAGTACTTC
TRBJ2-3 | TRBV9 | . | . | CASSAGWRQKTDTQYF | TGTGCCAGCAGCGCCGGCTGGCGGCAAAAAACAGATACGCAGTATTTT
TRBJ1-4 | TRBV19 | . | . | CASSYWLYGTNEKLFF | TGTGCCAGTAGTTATTGGCTCTACGGAACTAATGAAAAACTGTTTTTT
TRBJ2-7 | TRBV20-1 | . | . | CSARSGEQYF | TGCAGTGCTAGGTCGGGGGAGCAGTACTTC
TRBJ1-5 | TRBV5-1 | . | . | CASSFKGGGAGNQPQHF | TGCGCCAGCAGCTTCAAGGGGGGTGGTGCGGGCAATCAGCCCCAGCATTTT
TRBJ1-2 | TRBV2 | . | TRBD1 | CASRPGQGVNGYTF | TGTGCCAGCAGACCGGGACAGGGGGTAAATGGCTACACCTTC
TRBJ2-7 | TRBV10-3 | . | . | CAIRTGNEQYF | TGTGCCATCAGAACGGGCAACGAGCAGTACTTC
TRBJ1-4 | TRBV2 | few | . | CASTARSALEKLFF | TGTGCCAGCACAGCCAGGTCCGCCTTGGAAAAACTGTTTTTT
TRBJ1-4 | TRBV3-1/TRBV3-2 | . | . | CASSQAGWDNEKLFF | TGTGCCAGCAGCCAAGCAGGGTGGGATAATGAAAAACTGTTTTTT
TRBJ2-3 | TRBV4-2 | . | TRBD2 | CASSQEAGGGPDTQYF | TGTGCCAGCAGCCAAGAAGCGGGAGGGGGTCCAGATACGCAGTATTTT
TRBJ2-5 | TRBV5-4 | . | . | CASSLGTQETQYF | TGTGCCAGCAGCTTGGGGACCCAAGAGACCCAGTACTTC
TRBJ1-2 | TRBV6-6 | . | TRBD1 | CASSYDRGQSGYTF | TGTGCCAGCAGTTACGACAGGGGTCAAAGTGGCTACACCTTC
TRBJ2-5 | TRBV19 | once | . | CASSMLKETQYF | TGTGCCAGTAGTATGCTGAAAGAGACCCAGTACTTC
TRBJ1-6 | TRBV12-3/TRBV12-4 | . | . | CASRTGRNSPLHF | TGTGCCAGTAGGACCGGACGGAATTCACCCCTCCACTTT
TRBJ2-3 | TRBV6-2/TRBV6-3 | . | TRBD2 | CASSPRTSGRATDTQYF | TGTGCCAGCAGTCCGAGGACTAGCGGGAGGGCAACAGATACGCAGTATTTT
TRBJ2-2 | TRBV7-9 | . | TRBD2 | CASQRGTSGITGELFF | TGTGCCAGCCAAAGGGGGACTAGCGGGATAACCGGGGAGCTGTTTTTT
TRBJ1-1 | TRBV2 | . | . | CASQEDMDTEAFF | TGTGCCAGCCAAGAGGACATGGACACTGAAGCTTTCTTT
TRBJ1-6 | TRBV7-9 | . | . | CASSLAAAPLHF | TGTGCCAGCAGCTTGGCGGCAGCACCCCTCCACTTT
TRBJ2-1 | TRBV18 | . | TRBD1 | CASSITGDRNEQFF | TGTGCCAGCTCAATCACAGGGGACAGGAATGAGCAGTTCTTC
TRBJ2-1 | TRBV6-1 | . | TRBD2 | CASSVADGGSYNEQFF | TGTGCCAGCAGTGTTGCCGACGGGGGGTCCTACAATGAGCAGTTCTTC
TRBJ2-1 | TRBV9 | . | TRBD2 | CASSATPGLANEQFF | TGTGCCAGCAGCGCCACCCCGGGACTAGCCAATGAGCAGTTCTTC
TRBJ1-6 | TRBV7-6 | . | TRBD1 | CASSGETGRSPLHF | TGTGCCAGCAGCGGTGAGACAGGGCGATCACCCCTCCACTTT
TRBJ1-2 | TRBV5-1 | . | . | CASSLGGLQGGDGYTF | TGCGCCAGCAGCTTGGGTGGGTTACAGGGAGGAGATGGCTACACCTTC
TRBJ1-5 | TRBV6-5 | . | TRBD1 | CASSLGQFNQPQHF | TGTGCCAGCAGCCTGGGACAGTTCAATCAGCCCCAGCATTTT
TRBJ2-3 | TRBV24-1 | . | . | CATSDPGQTDTQYF | TGTGCCACCAGTGACCCCGGGCAGACAGATACGCAGTATTTT
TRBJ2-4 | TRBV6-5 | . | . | CASSYGQGTGFVYF | TGTGCCAGCAGTTACGGGCAGGGGACCGGGTTCGTCTACTTC
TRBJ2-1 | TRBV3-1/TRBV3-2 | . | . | CASNYADNEQFF | TGTGCCAGCAACTACGCGGACAATGAGCAGTTCTTC
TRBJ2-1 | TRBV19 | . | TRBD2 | CASSIWASGKNNEQFF | TGTGCCAGTAGTATCTGGGCTAGCGGGAAAAACAATGAGCAGTTCTTC